These 10 T cell receptor beta chains share one sample of origin, sequenced in a study of T cells in Graves' hyperthyroidism and ophthalmopathy. TCR beta CDR3 regions were amplified from RNA transcripts. During a first-round RT-PCR of the TCR CDR3, the HTBI primer set was used. MiXCR was run by TCRdb on the multiplex PCR reads, yielding one entry per CDR3 protein. The table lists around 250,000 distinct CDR3 sequences, about 14% of them singletons, with about an eighth in the top ten. The source material was blood. The source of these receptors is a woman aged 40 to 55 with Graves' hyperthyroidism that later progressed to Graves' ophthalmopathy.

This clonotype has a count of ten or more. The J gene is TRBJ1-4, the V gene TRBV4-1, with a tentative D call TRBD1 (5 bases). V was shortened by 4 bases and J by 2 bases, with 11 bases between the two germline ends. This CDR3 is 15 amino acids long. Per germline, CDR1 MGHRA and CDR2 YSYEKL. CDR3 in amino acids: CASSPPGRTNEKLFF. Here the CDR3 DNA reads TGCGCCAGCAGCCCACCGGGACGGACTAATGAAAAACTGTTTTTT.

Of note for this clonotype: A read error is possible here, since a much larger clone lies one base away. This sequence joins TRBV5-1 and TRBJ2-7; either TRBD1 or TRBD2 may fit D (5 bases each). The CDR3 spans 14 residues. Germline V gives CDR1 SGHRS, CDR2 YFSETQ. Here the CDR3 reads CASSLGTVSYGQYF. The CDR3 DNA reads as TGCGCCAGCAGCTTAGGGACGGTCTCCTACGGGCAGTACTTC.

The chain joins TRBV2 to TRBJ2-3; 7 positions match TRBD1. This CDR3 is built from 15 residues. V was clipped by 5 bases and J by 2 bases; unmatched bases: 7. Per the germline V gene, CDR1 is SNHLY and CDR2 is FYNNEI. CDR3 residues: CASSYRDRNTDTQYF. Here the CDR3 DNA reads TGTGCCAGCAGTTACCGGGACAGAAACACAGATACGCAGTATTTT.

This clonotype was found many times. The chain carries TRBV4-1 and TRBJ2-7, with 7 bases that match TRBD2. The CDR3 has 14 amino acids. The germline V gene encodes CDR1 MGHRA and CDR2 YSYEKL. Trimming cost V 4 bases and J 4 bases; bases outside gene matches: 7. CDR3 in DNA: TGCGCCAGCAGCCCCACAGCGGGAATGTACGAGCAGTACTTC. Protein product: CASSPTAGMYEQYF.

This clonotype occurred many times. The V gene is TRBV20-1, the J gene TRBJ2-7; D might be TRBD1 (6 bases). Trimming removed 2 bases from V and 3 bases from J, with 8 bases in between. The CDR3 consists of 12 residues. Germline V gene lookup returns CDR1 DFQATT and CDR2 SNEGSKA (reference sequence). CDR3 region: CSARRTVYEQYF. CDR3 bases: TGCAGTGCTAGAAGGACAGTCTACGAGCAGTACTTC.

This clonotype has ten or more counts. The chain recombines TRBV6-5 with TRBJ1-5; D might be TRBD1 (6 bases). In germline, CDR1 is MNHEY, CDR2 SVGAGI. This CDR3 has 14 amino acids. Trimming left V 0 bases short and J 7 bases short, with 10 bases between. The chain's CDR3 is CASSYSRGVQPQHF. CDR3 DNA: TGTGCCAGCAGTTACTCGAGGGGGGTGCAGCCCCAGCATTTT.

This clonotype has a handful of counts. The rearrangement uses TRBV9 and TRBJ2-1, with D perhaps matching TRBD2 (6 bases). Germline values: CDR1 SGDLS, CDR2 YYNGEE. Trimming pared 5 bases from V and 0 bases from J, leaving 15 bases between. This CDR3 contains 16 residues. The chain's CDR3 is CASSAPKAGSYNEQFF. In nucleotides, the CDR3 is TGTGCCAGCAGTGCACCGAAAGCGGGCTCCTACAATGAGCAGTTCTTC. The full variable domain, rest sourced from reference TRBV9 and TRBJ2-1, is DSGVTQTPKHLITATGQRVTLRCSPRSGDLSVYWYQQSLDQGLQFLIQYYNGEERAKGNILERFSAQQFPDLHSELNLSSLELGDSALYFCASSAPKAGSYNEQFFGPGTRLTVL.

This clonotype was seen repeatedly, ten times or more. The chain combines TRBV9 with TRBJ2-7; D is unclear. CDR3 length equals 12 residues. V was pared by 1 base and J by 6 bases, with 8 bases between. Germline CDR1 and CDR2: SGDLS and YYNGEE. For the CDR3, the DNA is TGTGCCAGCAGCGTACTGGGCGGCGAGCAGTACTTC. As protein: CASSVLGGEQYF.

The sample holds many counts of this clonotype. The chain uses TRBV18 and TRBJ1-6, with unresolved D. The germline V and J ends were trimmed by 0 bases and 6 bases, with 9 bases remaining between them. This CDR3 region has 15 residues. Germline CDR1 KGHSH, CDR2 LQKENI. The CDR3 DNA reads as TGTGCCAGCTCACCACCGTTCGTTACTAATTCACCCCTCCACTTT. Its protein is CASSPPFVTNSPLHF. The variable domain in full, completed from reference TRBV18 and TRBJ1-6, reads NAGVMQNPRHLVRRRGQEARLRCSPMKGHSHVYWYRQLPEEGLKFMVYLQKENIIDESGMPKERFSAEFPKEGPSILRIQQVVRGDSAAYFCASSPPFVTNSPLHFGNGTRLTVT.

This clonotype came up many times. This chain uses TRBV14 with TRBJ2-1; unclear D gene. Trimming cost V 2 bases and J 2 bases, with 10 bases left between them. The germline CDR1 and CDR2 sequences are SGHDN and FVKESK. The CDR3 loop spans 15 amino acids. CDR3 coding DNA: TGTGCCAGCAGCCAAATTGAGTCGGCCTACAATGAGCAGTTCTTC. This translates into CASSQIESAYNEQFF.